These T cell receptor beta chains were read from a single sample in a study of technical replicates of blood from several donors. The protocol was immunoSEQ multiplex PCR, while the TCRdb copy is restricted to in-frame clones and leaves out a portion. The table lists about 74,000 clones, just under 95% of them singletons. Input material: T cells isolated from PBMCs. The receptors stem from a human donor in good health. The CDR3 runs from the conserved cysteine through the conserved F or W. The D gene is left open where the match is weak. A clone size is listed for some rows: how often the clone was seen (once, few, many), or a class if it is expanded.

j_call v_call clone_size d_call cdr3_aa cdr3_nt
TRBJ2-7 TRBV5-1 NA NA CASSSLVTSTSEQYF TGCGCCAGCAGCTCACTAGTCACGTCTACCTCCGAGCAGTACTTC
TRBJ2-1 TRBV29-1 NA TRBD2 CSVAGTSGTYNEQFF TGCAGCGTCGCCGGGACTAGCGGCACCTACAATGAGCAGTTCTTC
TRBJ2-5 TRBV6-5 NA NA CASSYRLRETQYF TGTGCCAGCAGTTATCGCCTTAGAGAGACCCAGTACTTC
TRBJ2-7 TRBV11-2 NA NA CASSFPSYEQYF TGTGCCAGCAGCTTTCCGTCCTACGAGCAGTACTTC
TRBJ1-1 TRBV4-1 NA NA CASSQGHSLNTEAFF TGCGCCAGCAGCCAAGGCCACAGCTTGAACACTGAAGCTTTCTTT
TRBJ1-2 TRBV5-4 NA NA CASSGNGGYTF TGTGCCAGCAGCGGCAATGGCGGCTACACCTTC
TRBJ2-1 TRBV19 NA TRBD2 CASSTKTSGYNEQFF TGTGCCAGTAGTACCAAGACTAGCGGGTACAATGAGCAGTTCTTC
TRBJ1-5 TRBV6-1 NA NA CASSEFGGGQPQHF TGTGCCAGCAGTGAATTTGGGGGCGGTCAGCCCCAGCATTTT
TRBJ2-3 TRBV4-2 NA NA CASSQDLAGYTDTQYF TGTGCCAGCAGCCAAGACTTGGCGGGATACACAGATACGCAGTATTTT
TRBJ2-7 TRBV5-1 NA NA CASSGSFSGEQYF TGCGCCAGCAGCGGATCTTTTTCAGGGGAGCAGTACTTC
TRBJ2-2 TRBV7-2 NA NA CASSWTENTGELFF TGTGCCAGCAGCTGGACAGAGAACACCGGGGAGCTGTTTTTT
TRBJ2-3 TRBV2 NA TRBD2 CASNEIAGDTQYF TGTGCCAGCAATGAAATAGCGGGAGATACGCAGTATTTT
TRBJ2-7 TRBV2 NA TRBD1 CASSEAGQGYEQYF TGTGCCAGCAGTGAAGCGGGACAGGGGTACGAGCAGTACTTC
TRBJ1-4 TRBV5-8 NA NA CASSYQTGGGFGKLFF TGTGCCAGCAGCTACCAGACCGGGGGGGGTTTCGGAAAACTGTTTTTT
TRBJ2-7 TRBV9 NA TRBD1 CASSAGGEQYF TGTGCCAGCAGCGCAGGGGGCGAGCAGTACTTC
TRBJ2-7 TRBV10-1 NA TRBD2 CASSERPSGYEQYF TGCGCCAGCAGTGAGAGGCCTAGCGGGTACGAGCAGTACTTC
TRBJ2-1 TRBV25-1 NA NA CASSEPRPQVEYEQFF TGTGCCAGCAGTGAACCCCGGCCCCAGGTGGAATATGAGCAGTTCTTC
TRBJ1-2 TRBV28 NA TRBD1 CASIATGAFLDYGYTF TGTGCCAGCATCGCGACAGGGGCGTTTTTGGACTATGGCTACACCTTC
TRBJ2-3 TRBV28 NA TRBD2 CASSSAAGGVTDTQYF TGTGCCAGCAGTTCGGCTGCGGGAGGGGTCACAGATACGCAGTATTTT
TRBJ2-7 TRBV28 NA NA CASSFRDFQYEQYF TGTGCCAGCAGTTTCCGGGACTTCCAGTACGAGCAGTACTTC
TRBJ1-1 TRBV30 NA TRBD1 CAWSGSGQRTLNTEAFF TGTGCCTGGAGTGGTTCGGGACAGAGGACATTGAACACTGAAGCTTTCTTT
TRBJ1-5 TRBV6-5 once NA CATNRGGMGNQPQHF TGTGCCACCAATAGGGGCGGTATGGGCAATCAGCCCCAGCATTTT
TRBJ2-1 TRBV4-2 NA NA CASSSSFRQGSNEQFF TGTGCCAGCAGCTCCAGCTTTAGGCAGGGGAGCAATGAGCAGTTCTTC
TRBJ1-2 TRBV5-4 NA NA CATVVGGNYGYTF TGTGCCACCGTCGTAGGGGGAAACTATGGCTACACCTTC
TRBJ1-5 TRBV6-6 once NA CASSYSSMGRQPQHF TGTGCCAGCAGTTACTCGAGTATGGGCAGGCAGCCCCAGCATTTT
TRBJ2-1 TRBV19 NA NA CASSIPGSSHDEQFF TGTGCCAGTAGTATACCCGGATCTAGCCACGATGAGCAGTTCTTC
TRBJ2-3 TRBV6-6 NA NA CASGPGRDTQYF TGTGCCAGCGGCCCTGGGCGAGATACGCAGTATTTT
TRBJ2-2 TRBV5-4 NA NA CASSYTIRTAPGELFF TGTGCCAGCAGCTACACCATACGCACAGCTCCCGGGGAGCTGTTTTTT
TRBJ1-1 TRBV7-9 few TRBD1 CASSRGQENTEAFF TGTGCCAGCAGTCGCGGACAGGAGAACACTGAAGCTTTCTTT
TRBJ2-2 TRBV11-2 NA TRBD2 CASSQSDGGRTNTGELFF TGTGCCAGCAGCCAAAGCGATGGCGGGAGGACGAACACCGGGGAGCTGTTTTTT
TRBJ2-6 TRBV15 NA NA CATSHPSSGANVLTF TGTGCCACCAGCCACCCCAGCTCTGGGGCCAACGTCCTGACTTTC
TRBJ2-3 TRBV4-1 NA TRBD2 CASSSSGGTDTQYF TGCGCCAGCAGCTCTAGCGGTGGAACAGATACGCAGTATTTT
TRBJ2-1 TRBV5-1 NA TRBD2 CASSWRTSGGGTSYNEQFF TGCGCCAGCAGCTGGAGGACTAGCGGGGGGGGTACCTCCTACAATGAGCAGTTCTTC
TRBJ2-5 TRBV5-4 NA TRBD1 CASSLDRGLGETQYF TGTGCCAGCAGCTTGGATAGGGGGCTAGGGGAGACCCAGTACTTC
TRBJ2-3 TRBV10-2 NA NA CASSVVYHAGTDTQYF TGCGCCAGCAGTGTAGTCTACCACGCAGGAACAGATACGCAGTATTTT